This T cell receptor beta chain is drawn from a study of blood T cells in healthy people across ages. Study at large: The capture of about one barcoded beta molecule per two T cells was achieved by template switching. The study, taken as a whole, reports: PBMCs went unsorted, and a conclusive naive versus antigen-experienced comparison was therefore prevented. Samples with more naive T cells showed higher observed beta diversity.

This clonotype was picked up a small number of times. The antigen is unknown. PCR was performed a second time for about 6 to 11 cycles using a sample-barcoded 5' primer and a J-beta primer mix. One entry per CDR3 protein, called by TCRdb with MiXCR from the 5' RACE reads. The table has about 1.4 million distinct CDR3 sequences, approximately 63% seen once. Trimming cost V 0 bases and J 6 bases, with 17 bases left between them. Germline lookup yields CDR1 DFQATT and CDR2 SNEGSKA (reference sequence). CDR3 length: 15 residues. Sequencing was performed on blood. The chain joins TRBV20-1 to TRBJ2-5; D not resolved. The receptor was derived from a man aged 18 to 29 in good health. The CDR3 coding sequence is TGCAGTGCTAGAGATTTGGACCACATCAAGAAGACCCAGTACTTC. This gives the protein CSARDLDHIKKTQYF.